These 21 T cell receptor beta chains came from one sample sequenced in a study of blood T cell repertoires in COVID-19. The method was immunoSEQ multiplex PCR; TCRdb's version includes in-frame clones alone and lacks a portion of them. The sample carries over 250,000 clones, roughly 80% recorded once. Sequencing input: PBMCs or T cells enriched from blood (not recorded which). All receptors come from a man aged 40-55 years who had been exposed to COVID-19.

This clone was observed a few times. The rearrangement joins TRBV9 to TRBJ2-5; D is unclear. Deletions cut 3 bases from V and 1 base from J, with 10 bases between. This CDR3 has 14 residues. The germline V gene encodes CDR1 SGDLS and CDR2 YYNGEE. The chain's CDR3 is CASSAGATQETQYF. In DNA, the CDR3 is TGTGCCAGCAGCGCCGGAGCAACCCAAGAGACCCAGTACTTC.

The rearrangement links TRBV29-1 to TRBJ2-7; tentative D call: TRBD1 (6 bases). Per the germline V gene, CDR1 is SQVTM and CDR2 is ANQGSEA. The CDR3 spans 14 residues. The ends were cut back, 7 bases at V and 3 bases at J, with 19 bases in the middle. This CDR3 reads CSAGHRDNIYEQYF. DNA for the CDR3: TGCAGCGCGGGACACCGGGACAACATCTACGAGCAGTACTTC.

The chain uses TRBV7-3 and TRBJ2-7; D is undetermined. This CDR3 is built from 13 residues. Germline CDR1 reads SGHTA; CDR2 reads FQGTGA. Trimming removed 5 bases from V and 5 bases from J, with 13 bases in between. The CDR3 DNA sequence: TGTGCCAGCAGCGGCCGAGCAGGCGACGAGCAGTACTTC. Translation: CASSGRAGDEQYF. Using reference TRBV7-3 and TRBJ2-7 for the parts outside the CDR3, the full variable domain is GAGVSQTPSNKVTEKGKYVELRCDPISGHTALYWYRQSLGQGPEFLIYFQGTGAADDSGLPNDRFFAVRPEGSVSTLKIQRTERGDSAVYLCASSGRAGDEQYFGPGTRLTVT.

This rearrangement joins TRBV10-1 to TRBJ2-1; 9 bases fit TRBD2. After removal of 3 bases from V and 6 bases from J, the junction contained 6 bases not matched to a gene. Germline V lookup: CDR1 WNHNN, CDR2 SYGVQD (reference sequence). The CDR3 contains 15 residues. CDR3 residues: CASSDGLAGLNEQFF. The CDR3, as DNA: TGCGCCAGCAGTGACGGTCTAGCGGGGCTCAATGAGCAGTTCTTC.

The CDR3 sequence is CASKSPTGAGYTF. In nucleotides, the CDR3 is TGTGCCAGCAAATCGCCGACAGGGGCTGGCTACACCTTC. V and J are TRBV27 and TRBJ1-2, with 8 bases that match TRBD1. CDR1 is MNHEY and CDR2 is SMNVEV in the germline V gene (reference sequence). The CDR3 is 13 amino acids. J was trimmed by 7 bases and V by 7 bases; bases with no gene match: 8.

This sequence joins TRBV5-4 and TRBJ2-1; 7 bases map to TRBD2. Losses at the gene ends were 4 bases for V and 4 bases for J; bases not matched to a gene: 11. Germline V gene sequence: CDR1 SGHNT, CDR2 YYREEE (reference sequence). The CDR3 is made up of 16 amino acids. CDR3 residues: CASSLGLSGGYNEQFF. The CDR3 nucleotides are TGTGCCAGCAGCCTCGGACTTTCCGGGGGGTACAATGAGCAGTTCTTC.

This clone was counted between two and nine times. The chain combines TRBV4-2 with TRBJ2-5, with 11 bases lining up with TRBD2. Germline lookup yields CDR1 LGHNA and CDR2 YNFKEQ. This CDR3 has 16 amino acids. J gave up 5 bases and V 0 bases, and 5 bases lay outside the gene matches. CDR3 residues: CASSQDLTSGSETQYF. CDR3 in DNA: TGTGCCAGCAGCCAAGACCTCACTAGCGGGAGTGAGACCCAGTACTTC.

This rearrangement joins TRBV5-5 to TRBJ2-3, with 7 bases aligning to TRBD1. Per germline, CDR1 SGHKS and CDR2 YYEKEE (reference sequence). Unmatched junction bases numbered 6, after V lost 3 bases and J lost 2 bases. The CDR3 length is 15 residues. CDR3 sequence (DNA): TGTGCCAGCAGCTACGACGGACAGGTCACAGATACGCAGTATTTT. Its protein is CASSYDGQVTDTQYF.

The chain combines TRBV7-9 with TRBJ2-2; the match to TRBD2 covers 7 bases. The CDR3 loop spans 13 amino acids. J was trimmed by 6 bases and V by 9 bases; bases with no gene match: 7. The germline V gene encodes CDR1 SEHNR and CDR2 FQNEAQ (reference sequence). In DNA, the CDR3 is TGTGCCAGTACGCGGGAGAGGGCCGGGGAGCTGTTTTTT. Encoded protein: CASTRERAGELFF.

The genes are TRBV25-1 and TRBJ1-3; 8 positions agree with TRBD1. Germline assignment: CDR1 MGHDK and CDR2 SYGVNS. With 8 bases clipped from V and 5 bases from J, the junction kept 8 bases outside the gene matches. The CDR3 has 14 amino acids. CDR3 sequence: CASVPTGARNTIYF. Written as DNA, the CDR3 is TGTGCCAGCGTCCCGACAGGGGCGCGAAACACCATATATTTT.

The genes are TRBV5-1 and TRBJ1-4, with D perhaps TRBD1 (5 bases). Germline CDR1 reads SGHRS; CDR2 reads YFSETQ. The V gene lost 3 bases and the J gene lost 7 bases, with 10 bases spanning the gap. The length of the CDR3 is 13 residues. The CDR3 nucleotides are TGCGCCAGCAGCTCTCCGACAGTTGAAAAACTGTTTTTT. Translation: CASSSPTVEKLFF.

V gene TRBV29-1 combines with J gene TRBJ2-5; a possible D gene is TRBD2 (6 bases). V dropped 4 bases and J dropped 7 bases, with 13 bases sitting between them. In germline, CDR1 is SQVTM, CDR2 ANQGSEA. This CDR3 comprises 12 residues. CDR3 sequence reads: CSVATSEGTQYF. The CDR3 DNA reads as TGCAGCGTTGCGACATCGGAGGGGACCCAGTACTTC.

CDR3 bases: TGTGCCAGCTCACCTTCACAAAAACGGGACTATGGCTACACCTTC. This sequence encodes CASSPSQKRDYGYTF. The rearrangement joins TRBV18 to TRBJ1-2, with D uncertain. Germline CDR1 KGHSH, CDR2 LQKENI. CDR3 size: 15 residues. V gave up 3 bases and J gave up 3 bases, with 14 bases separating them.

The rearrangement joins TRBV4-2 to TRBJ2-3; TRBD2 aligns across 7 bases. The V segment lost 0 bases and the J segment 11 bases; nucleotides outside the gene matches: 8. CDR3 length: 14 residues. Germline V CDR1 and CDR2: LGHNA, YNFKEQ. DNA of the CDR3: TGTGCCAGCAGCCAAGATCCGGGAGGAGTTATGCAGTATTTT. As protein: CASSQDPGGVMQYF.

V gene TRBV29-1 combines with J gene TRBJ2-6; D may be TRBD1 (6 bases). The CDR3 consists of 15 residues. Germline lookup yields CDR1 SQVTM and CDR2 ANQGSEA. V was pared by 7 bases and J by 0 bases, with 13 bases between. The CDR3 DNA follows: TGCAGCGCCGTGACAGGACACTCTGGGGCCAACGTCCTGACTTTC. Its translation is CSAVTGHSGANVLTF. Drawing the rest from reference TRBV29-1 and TRBJ2-6, the complete variable domain is SAVISQKPSRDICQRGTSLTIQCQVDSQVTMMFWYRQQPGQSLTLIATANQGSEATYESGFVIDKFPISRPNLTFSTLTVSNMSPEDSSIYLCSAVTGHSGANVLTFGAGSRLTVL.

This sequence joins TRBV6-1 and TRBJ1-5, with D unresolved. This CDR3 contains 14 residues. V was shortened by 3 bases and J by 0 bases, with 6 bases between the two germline ends. Germline CDR1 reads MNHNS; CDR2 reads SASEGT. The CDR3 protein is CASSDTLSNQPQHF. The CDR3 nucleotides read TGTGCCAGCAGTGACACTCTTAGCAATCAGCCCCAGCATTTT.

The chain uses TRBV6-1 and TRBJ2-7; 11 bases agree with TRBD1. Trimming took 2 bases from V and 4 from J; bases not matched to a gene: 4. Germline values: CDR1 MNHNS, CDR2 SASEGT. CDR3 length: 15 residues. The CDR3 protein is CASSEFGTGGYEQYF. CDR3 DNA sequence: TGTGCCAGCAGTGAATTTGGGACAGGGGGGTACGAGCAGTACTTC.

The rearrangement links TRBV30 to TRBJ2-3; 11 bases are a match to TRBD2. Germline CDR1 GTSNPN, CDR2 SVGIG (reference sequence). This CDR3 is built from 15 residues. Trimming removed 4 bases from V and 2 bases from J; junction bases left unmatched: 5. The CDR3 is CAWIPTSGNTDTQYF. CDR3 in DNA: TGTGCCTGGATCCCGACTAGCGGGAACACAGATACGCAGTATTTT.

The V gene is TRBV3-1 (or the pseudogene TRBV3-2), the J gene TRBJ1-6; D is unresolved. Germline loops: CDR1 LGHDT, CDR2 YNNKEL (reference sequence). Deletions cut 3 bases from V and 9 bases from J, with 12 bases between. The CDR3 loop spans 14 amino acids. In DNA, the CDR3 is TGTGCCAGCAGCCAGCCTTCCCTAGGTTCACCCCTCCACTTT. Encoded protein: CASSQPSLGSPLHF.

V usage is TRBV21-1 and J usage is TRBJ2-7; the listed D gene, TRBD1, was not tested against the DNA. TRBV21-1 is an annotated pseudogene. This CDR3 is built from 15 residues. CDR3 bases: TGTGCCAGCAGCGGATCCTACAGGGGGTCATACGAGCAGTACTTC. Encoded protein: CASSGSYRGSYEQYF.

The chain recombines TRBV7-9 with TRBJ1-2; 8 bases line up with TRBD1. Trimming took 5 bases from V and 7 from J; bases not matched to a gene: 18. The CDR3 covers 17 residues. Germline V gene sequence: CDR1 SEHNR, CDR2 FQNEAQ (reference sequence). CDR3 region: CASSPRQGRYVTGGYTF. The CDR3 bases are TGTGCCAGCAGCCCCCGACAGGGGAGATATGTGACGGGTGGCTACACCTTC.